The 30 T cell receptor beta chains listed next were all sequenced from one sample in a study of control samples from healthy donors and cancer patients (dated by TCRdb to about 2020). Library prep was done by the immunoSEQ multiplex PCR assay. As stored in TCRdb, this immuneACCESS dataset retains in-frame rearrangements with V and J assigned. A fraction of the clones does not appear; measured against another copy, unresolved V genes explain less than half of the discrepancy, and the remainder lacks a known reason. Across this sample there are 68,000 or so clones, with more than 80% seen only once. The biggest ten clones account for around 16% of the sample. Sequencing used blood. The receptor set was obtained from a man aged 60 to 69 in good health.

V is TRBV28 and J is TRBJ1-2; D is perhaps TRBD1 (5 bases). With 4 bases removed from V and 2 bases from J, the gap between germline ends came to 14 bases. Germline CDR1 reads MDHEN; CDR2 reads SYDVKM. The CDR3 loop spans 15 amino acids. The CDR3, as DNA: TGTGCCAGCAGTTGGGGAGGGGTGGCGAACTATGGCTACACCTTC. It is translated as CASSWGGVANYGYTF.

The rearrangement uses TRBV6-6 and TRBJ1-5; D possibly corresponds to TRBD1 (5 bases). CDR3 size: 14 residues. V was trimmed by 2 bases and J by 5 bases, leaving 10 bases between them. Germline assignment: CDR1 MNHNY and CDR2 SVGAGI (reference sequence). The CDR3 bases are TGTGCCAGCAGTTACAGGGGTAAAGATCAGCCCCAGCATTTT. Translating it yields CASSYRGKDQPQHF.

The rearrangement links TRBV14 to TRBJ2-7; D unclear. CDR3 length equals 13 residues. The V and J ends lost 2 bases and 2 bases respectively, with 7 bases between them. Per the germline V gene, CDR1 is SGHDN and CDR2 is FVKESK. The DNA for the CDR3 is TGTGCCAGCAGCCAACTCGGGCCCTACGAGCAGTACTTC. Translated: CASSQLGPYEQYF. Filled out from reference TRBV14 and TRBJ2-7, the complete variable domain reads EAGVTQFPSHSVIEKGQTVTLRCDPISGHDNLYWYRRVMGKEIKFLLHFVKESKQDESGMPNNRFLAERTGGTYSTLKVQPAELEDSGVYFCASSQLGPYEQYFGPGTRLTVT.

The chain links TRBV29-1 to TRBJ1-2, with 7 positions matching TRBD1. The ends lost 1 base at V and 2 bases at J; junction bases unmatched: 10. Germline CDR1 SQVTM, CDR2 ANQGSEA. CDR3 size: 16 residues. The chain's CDR3 is CSVEGGLDRLNYGYTF. CDR3 in DNA: TGCAGCGTTGAAGGGGGGTTGGACAGGCTAAACTATGGCTACACCTTC.

The chain employs TRBV6-1 and TRBJ2-7, with D hard to call. The CDR3 length is 14 residues. CDR1 MNHNS and CDR2 SASEGT come from the germline V gene. Between the trimmed V and J ends, which lost 0 bases and 0 bases, there was a span of 6 bases. This CDR3 reads CASSEAGISYEQYF. CDR3 in DNA: TGTGCCAGCAGTGAAGCGGGAATCTCCTACGAGCAGTACTTC.

Written as DNA, the CDR3 is TGCAGCGTTGGGGACAGGGTATCTGCAACTAATGAAAAACTGTTTTTT. Translating gives CSVGDRVSATNEKLFF. The chain combines TRBV29-1 with TRBJ1-4; TRBD1 matches 9 bases. Germline V lookup: CDR1 SQVTM, CDR2 ANQGSEA. This CDR3 spans 16 amino acids. V lost 4 bases and J lost 0; bases outside the gene matches: 6.

The chain carries TRBV6-1 and TRBJ2-7, with no clear D. Trimming removed 0 bases from V and 6 bases from J, with 12 bases in between. There are 14 residues in the CDR3. CDR1 MNHNS and CDR2 SASEGT come from the germline V gene. CDR3 in DNA: TGTGCCAGCAGTGAAGCGATTCCCCTGGGCGAGCAGTACTTC. This sequence encodes CASSEAIPLGEQYF.

V and J are TRBV15 and TRBJ2-7; no clear D gene. V was shortened by 0 bases and J by 3 bases, with 12 bases between the two germline ends. The germline CDR1 and CDR2 sequences are LNHNV and YYDKDF (reference sequence). CDR3 size: 15 residues. Here the CDR3 DNA reads TGTGCCACCAGCAGAGAAGGTACTGGGGTCTACGAGCAGTACTTC. It encodes CATSREGTGVYEQYF.

The chain carries TRBV9 and TRBJ1-5; D perhaps matches TRBD1 (5 bases). Germline loops: CDR1 SGDLS, CDR2 YYNGEE. Trimming removed 0 bases from V and 7 bases from J, with 17 bases in between. This CDR3 comprises 16 residues. This chain's CDR3 is CASSVGARGTGQPQHF. CDR3 nucleotide sequence: TGTGCCAGCAGCGTAGGTGCTAGGGGAACGGGCCAGCCCCAGCATTTT.

The chain links TRBV28 to TRBJ2-2; D gene unclear. Germline CDR1 reads MDHEN; CDR2 reads SYDVKM. Trimming shortened V by 8 bases and J by 7 bases, and 17 bases separated the two germline ends. The CDR3 is 14 residues long. This CDR3 reads CASVAGQAGGELFF. CDR3 bases: TGTGCCAGCGTTGCTGGGCAGGCAGGCGGGGAGCTGTTTTTT.

The rearrangement joins TRBV2 to TRBJ1-4; the D is unclear. Per germline, CDR1 SNHLY and CDR2 FYNNEI. V was cut by 2 bases and J by 2 bases, with 6 bases left in between. The CDR3 length is 14 residues. The CDR3 region is CASSEYGTNEKLFF. As DNA, the CDR3 is TGTGCCAGCAGTGAATATGGGACTAATGAAAAACTGTTTTTT.

V is TRBV7-2 and J is TRBJ2-1; D is unresolved. V was trimmed by 0 bases and J by 5 bases, leaving 8 bases between them. This CDR3 comprises 14 residues. CDR1 and CDR2 from the germline V gene are SGHTA and FQGNSA. The DNA for the CDR3 is TGTGCCAGCAGCTTAGCGGCGACCCACAATGAGCAGTTCTTC. Protein product: CASSLAATHNEQFF.

This clone was counted a few times. The chain combines TRBV28 with TRBJ2-1, with 9 bases matching TRBD2. This CDR3 has 17 amino acids. Germline CDR1 MDHEN, CDR2 SYDVKM. The ends lost 5 bases at V and 4 bases at J; junction bases unmatched: 12. The CDR3 sequence is CASSRGGWLAGYNEQFF. The CDR3 DNA reads as TGTGCCAGCAGTCGGGGCGGGTGGCTAGCGGGATACAATGAGCAGTTCTTC.

This sequence joins TRBV10-3 and TRBJ2-1; 8 bases match TRBD2. Trimming cost V 0 bases and J 9 bases; bases outside gene matches: 4. Germline V gene lookup returns CDR1 ENHRY and CDR2 SYGVKD. This CDR3 region has 14 residues. Here the CDR3 DNA reads TGTGCCATCAGTGAGTCGACTAGCGTCTCTGAGCAGTTCTTC. It translates to CAISESTSVSEQFF.

The rearrangement joins TRBV15 to TRBJ1-2; weak D call: TRBD1 (5 bases). The CDR3 spans 15 residues. Germline CDR1 reads LNHNV; CDR2 reads YYDKDF (reference sequence). V lost 0 bases and J lost 4, with 12 bases in between. The CDR3 nucleotides read TGTGCCACCAGCAGAGATCTACGGGACTTCTATGGCTACACCTTC. It encodes CATSRDLRDFYGYTF.

This clone rates as medium-sized. The chain joins TRBV19 to TRBJ2-1, with a possible D match to TRBD2 (6 bases). This CDR3 has 14 residues. Germline loops: CDR1 LNHDA, CDR2 SQIVND (reference sequence). Deletions cut 5 bases from V and 6 bases from J, with 14 bases between. In DNA form, the CDR3 reads TGTGCCAGTAGTCTTAGCGGAGCTGCCAATGAGCAGTTCTTC. Amino acids: CASSLSGAANEQFF.

CDR3 DNA sequence: TGTGCCAGCAGCCATAATTCAGGGTACAATGAGCAGTTCTTC. It encodes CASSHNSGYNEQFF. The J gene is TRBJ2-1, the V gene TRBV3-1 (or the pseudogene TRBV3-2), with a possible D match to TRBD1 (5 bases). This CDR3 is 14 amino acids long. Germline-derived CDR1 and CDR2 are LGHDT and YNNKEL (reference sequence). Trimming shortened V by 3 bases and J by 4 bases, and 10 bases separated the two germline ends.

J is TRBJ2-1 and V is TRBV12-3 or TRBV12-4; D unclear. V lost 3 bases and J 11 bases, leaving 14 bases between the germline ends. The CDR3 is 13 residues long. CDR3 nucleotide sequence: TGTGCCAGCAGTTTTCGTTCCACCGAGAAGCAGTTCTTC. It specifies CASSFRSTEKQFF.

The V and J genes are TRBV30 and TRBJ1-5; D perhaps matches TRBD1 (6 bases). Trimming took off 8 bases at V and 7 bases at J, with 15 bases between the two ends. CDR1 is GTSNPN and CDR2 is SVGIG in the germline V gene (reference sequence). This CDR3 comprises 12 residues. The CDR3 spells CAGGGRGQPQHF. The DNA for the CDR3 is TGTGCCGGGGGGGGGCGAGGGCAGCCCCAGCATTTT.

This clone was found once. Within the sample, other DNA sequences also encode this same CDR3. The gene calls are TRBV11-2 and TRBJ2-3, with 8 bases fitting TRBD1. Unmatched junction bases numbered 8, after V lost 5 bases and J lost 1 base. CDR1 is SGHAT, CDR2 FQNNGV, per germline. CDR3 length: 16 amino acids. The CDR3 DNA reads as TGTGCCAGCAGCACGCGGCAGGGGGCAGGCACAGATACGCAGTATTTT. Residues: CASSTRQGAGTDTQYF.

This clone appeared a few times. V usage is TRBV19 and J usage is TRBJ1-5; weak D call: TRBD1 (6 bases). Germline-derived CDR1 and CDR2 are LNHDA and SQIVND (reference sequence). This CDR3 region has 15 residues. V gave up 7 bases and J gave up 6 bases, with 19 bases separating them. For the CDR3, the DNA is TGTGCCAGTAAGCAGGCGTGGGTAGGGGGTCAGCCCCAGCATTTT. It encodes CASKQAWVGGQPQHF. The entire variable domain, with the rest obtained from reference TRBV19 and TRBJ1-5, is as follows: DGGITQSPKYLFRKEGQNVTLSCEQNLNHDAMYWYRQDPGQGLRLIYYSQIVNDFQKGDIAEGYSVSREKKESFPLTVTSAQKNPTAFYLCASKQAWVGGQPQHFGDGTRLSIL.

DNA for the CDR3: TGTGCCAGCTCACCGGGACAGTTCGACAATGAGCAGTTCTTC. Its translation is CASSPGQFDNEQFF. V usage is TRBV18 and J usage is TRBJ2-1; 7 nucleotides line up with TRBD1. The CDR3 has 14 residues. V shed 3 bases and J 5 bases; nucleotides not matched to a gene: 4. Germline V gene sequence: CDR1 KGHSH, CDR2 LQKENI.

The chain carries TRBV18 and TRBJ2-3; D may be TRBD2 (5 bases). CDR1 and CDR2 from the germline V gene are KGHSH and LQKENI. Trimming took 5 bases from V and 2 from J, leaving 8 bases between them. This CDR3 spans 13 amino acids. The CDR3 sequence: CASSGSLTDTQYF. The CDR3 DNA follows: TGTGCCAGCTCAGGGAGTCTCACAGATACGCAGTATTTT.

The rearrangement uses TRBV6-2 or TRBV6-3 and TRBJ2-7; 12 nucleotides match TRBD2. V was pared by 4 bases and J by 4 bases, with 11 bases of the junction left unmatched. Per the germline V gene, CDR1 is MNHEY and CDR2 is SVGEGT. The CDR3 is 17 residues long. CDR3 protein: CASSSLPSGRAEYEQYF. The DNA of the CDR3 is TGTGCCAGCAGTTCCTTACCTAGCGGGAGGGCCGAGTACGAGCAGTACTTC.

The V and J genes are TRBV5-1 and TRBJ2-1; D unresolved. Trimming left V 2 bases short and J 2 bases short, with 14 bases between. Germline loops: CDR1 SGHRS, CDR2 YFSETQ. This CDR3 has 16 residues. Here the CDR3 reads CASSFRPGFAYNEQFF. CDR3 coding DNA: TGCGCCAGCAGCTTTCGCCCGGGTTTCGCCTACAATGAGCAGTTCTTC. Drawing the rest from reference TRBV5-1 and TRBJ2-1, the complete variable domain is KAGVTQTPRYLIKTRGQQVTLSCSPISGHRSVSWYQQTPGQGLQFLFEYFSETQRNKGNFPGRFSGRQFSNSRSEMNVSTLELGDSALYLCASSFRPGFAYNEQFFGPGTRLTVL.

The V gene is TRBV28, the J gene TRBJ2-1; 9 bases match TRBD1. The CDR3 is made up of 16 amino acids. The junction had 7 bases not matched to a gene; V was cut back by 5 bases and J by 2 bases. In germline, CDR1 is MDHEN, CDR2 SYDVKM. CDR3 nucleotides: TGTGCCAGCAGTCCAATGGACAGGGGTACCTACAATGAGCAGTTCTTC. The encoded protein is CASSPMDRGTYNEQFF. Filled out from reference TRBV28 and TRBJ2-1, the complete variable domain reads DVKVTQSSRYLVKRTGEKVFLECVQDMDHENMFWYRQDPGLGLRLIYFSYDVKMKEKGDIPEGYSVSREKKERFSLILESASTNQTSMYLCASSPMDRGTYNEQFFGPGTRLTVL.

The chain uses TRBV5-1 and TRBJ2-5; 7 bases are shared with TRBD1. CDR3 length: 14 amino acids. CDR1 is SGHRS and CDR2 is YFSETQ in the germline V gene. J lost 2 bases, V lost 3 bases, and 4 bases had no gene match. This chain's CDR3 is CASSSGQPQETQYF. In nucleotides, the CDR3 is TGCGCCAGCAGCTCGGGACAGCCACAAGAGACCCAGTACTTC. The full variable domain, with the rest looked up from reference TRBV5-1 and TRBJ2-5, is KAGVTQTPRYLIKTRGQQVTLSCSPISGHRSVSWYQQTPGQGLQFLFEYFSETQRNKGNFPGRFSGRQFSNSRSEMNVSTLELGDSALYLCASSSGQPQETQYFGPGTRLLVL.

This clone has more than one count but fewer than ten. The chain uses TRBV9 and TRBJ2-7; 9 nucleotides line up with TRBD2. The CDR3 totals 16 residues. Germline V CDR1 and CDR2: SGDLS, YYNGEE. Trimming took 3 bases from V and 7 from J; bases not matched to a gene: 14. Written as DNA, the CDR3 is TGTGCCAGCAGCGCTAGCGGGAACCGGGCGACGGGGGAGCAGTACTTC. As protein: CASSASGNRATGEQYF.

The chain uses TRBV27 and TRBJ1-5; D is unresolved. The CDR3 spans 13 residues. Germline V gene sequence: CDR1 MNHEY, CDR2 SMNVEV (reference sequence). The V end lost 2 bases, the J end lost 4 bases, and 6 bases lay between the germline ends. The CDR3 DNA reads TGTGCCAGCAGTTTACGCCAAAATCAGCCCCAGCATTTT. Translated: CASSLRQNQPQHF.

This sequence joins TRBV14 and TRBJ2-1; D might be TRBD2 (6 bases). There are 13 residues in the CDR3. V shed 6 bases and J shed 9 bases, with 15 bases lying between them. CDR1 is SGHDN, CDR2 FVKESK, per germline. The CDR3 sequence: CASSSALGGEQFF. The CDR3 nucleotides are TGTGCCAGCAGTAGCGCCCTGGGAGGTGAGCAGTTCTTC.